This TCR beta chain was sequenced in a study of shared clonotypes between healthy human individuals. General study findings and limits: Generally, naive subsets (rather than memory subsets) showed larger estimated richness. It was observed that around 5% of naive CD4 clonotypes were shared across several donors.

The CDR3 has 13 amino acids. V lost 1 base, J lost 1 base, and 4 bases lay in between. CDR1 and CDR2 from the germline V gene are SGHTA and FQGTGA. The assay was carried out at the deep level. Sorted-subset replicate PCRs used around 200 ng of genomic DNA. This amount corresponded to 33,000 or so T cell genomes. Here immunoSEQ multiplex PCR was the method, and the copy in TCRdb shows in-frame clones only, minus some. This sample has approximately 2.3 million clones, with over 90% found just once. Notes on this clone: What it binds is unknown.

This chain uses TRBV7-3 with TRBJ2-5, with D hard to call. The receptor was isolated from a man aged 18 to 29 in good health. Some clones in this sample may be carry-over from other donors' samples. The sample comprised naive CD4+ T cells from PBMCs. The subset: CD45RA+ positively selected. CDR3 protein: CASSLKGQETQYF. In DNA, the CDR3 is TGTGCCAGCAGCTTAAAGGGCCAAGAGACCCAGTACTTC.